This TCR beta chain came from a study of cytomegalovirus exposure and HLA in healthy donors. As to this clone: The antigen remains undetermined.

From germline, CDR1 is PRHDT and CDR2 FYEKMQ (reference sequence). The CDR3 spans 13 residues. The V end lost 4 bases, the J end lost 2 bases, and 8 bases lay between the germline ends. Points from the study as a whole: An assumption of roughly uniform sequencing depth across donors underlay the presence/absence analyses. HLA restriction was apparent for most CMV-associated TCR beta chains in a later analysis.

With 60 Vbeta and 13 Jbeta primers, the PCR was carried out. Measured with immunoSEQ multiplex PCR; TCRdb has only the in-frame clones, and not every one. Among roughly 100,000 clones listed, roughly 75% were seen once. This chain joins TRBV13 and TRBJ2-5; possible D gene TRBD2, 6 bases. This clonotype was sampled from a woman in her fifties or sixties in good health and CMV-seronegative. Sample: PBMCs. This CDR3 reads CASSSREQETQYF. The CDR3 coding sequence is TGTGCCAGCAGCTCCCGGGAGCAAGAGACCCAGTACTTC.